The 30 T cell receptor beta chains in this list originate from one sample, sequenced in a study of blood T cells in healthy people across ages. A sample-barcoded 5' primer and a J-beta primer mix were used in a second PCR of roughly 6 to 11 cycles. TCRdb redid the calling of the 5' RACE reads with MiXCR, one entry per CDR3 protein. The sample has around 1.5 million distinct CDR3 sequences, approximately 38% seen once. Input material: blood. Source of these receptors: a woman aged 18-35 years in good health.

This clonotype has a handful of counts. The chain uses TRBV4-1 and TRBJ1-2; no reliable D call. The CDR3 spans 15 residues. Germline V gene data show CDR1 as MGHRA and CDR2 as YSYEKL. Trimming left V 1 base short and J 4 bases short, with 13 bases between. CDR3 nucleotides: TGCGCCAGCAGCCAAGTGGCCGGGGAGACCTATGGCTACACCTTC. It translates to CASSQVAGETYGYTF.

J is TRBJ1-2 and V is TRBV4-1; D unresolved. The V end lost 0 bases, the J end lost 8 bases, and 13 bases lay between the germline ends. The CDR3 has 14 amino acids. Germline CDR1 MGHRA, CDR2 YSYEKL. CDR3 loop: CASSQDLVQEGYTF. In DNA, the CDR3 is TGCGCCAGCAGCCAAGATTTAGTCCAGGAAGGCTACACCTTC.

In its sample, this clonotype was seen a few times. This chain connects TRBV20-1 to TRBJ2-3, with 11 bases matching TRBD2. There are 15 residues in the CDR3. V shed 6 bases and J 0 bases; nucleotides not matched to a gene: 5. Germline V gene sequence: CDR1 DFQATT, CDR2 SNEGSKA (reference sequence). CDR3 DNA: TGCAGTGCGTGGACTAGCGGGTCTAGCACAGATACGCAGTATTTT. Amino acids: CSAWTSGSSTDTQYF.

The CDR3 loop is CSARDPMGRNEQFF. The CDR3 DNA follows: TGCAGTGCTAGAGACCCGATGGGGCGCAATGAGCAGTTCTTC. This rearrangement joins TRBV20-1 to TRBJ2-1; D is possibly TRBD1 (5 bases). The germline V gene has CDR1 DFQATT and CDR2 SNEGSKA (reference sequence). Between the trimmed V and J ends, which lost 0 bases and 6 bases, there was a span of 12 bases. CDR3 size: 14 residues.

The genes are TRBV7-3 and TRBJ2-1; TRBD2 aligns across 10 bases. The J segment lost 3 bases and the V segment lost 0 bases, leaving 5 bases of the junction unmatched. Germline CDR1 reads SGHTA; CDR2 reads FQGTGA. CDR3 length: 17 amino acids. CDR3 sequence reads: CASSLTATSGLYNEQFF. For the CDR3, the DNA is TGTGCCAGCAGCTTAACCGCGACTAGCGGGCTCTACAATGAGCAGTTCTTC. Full variable domain (remainder filled in from reference TRBV7-3 and TRBJ2-1): GAGVSQTPSNKVTEKGKYVELRCDPISGHTALYWYRQSLGQGPEFLIYFQGTGAADDSGLPNDRFFAVRPEGSVSTLKIQRTERGDSAVYLCASSLTATSGLYNEQFFGPGTRLTVL.

The chain employs TRBV12-3 or TRBV12-4 and TRBJ2-3, with 7 bases aligning to TRBD2. This CDR3 is built from 15 residues. V trimming: 7 bases; J trimming: 9 bases; junction bases outside the gene matches: 16. The CDR3 coding sequence is TGTGCCAGCACTGGTACGGGAGGTGTGAGTAAAACGCAGTATTTT. Translation gives CASTGTGGVSKTQYF.

This clonotype appeared a single time. This chain uses TRBV2 with TRBJ2-3; possibly TRBD2 for D (6 bases). Germline values: CDR1 SNHLY, CDR2 FYNNEI. V gave up 8 bases and J gave up 3 bases, with 15 bases separating them. The CDR3 sequence is 14 residues long. DNA for the CDR3: TGTGCCAGCCCCGGGACTGAGGGAACAGATACGCAGTATTTT. Residues: CASPGTEGTDTQYF.

The V gene is TRBV7-2, the J gene TRBJ2-3; D not certain. The CDR3 is made up of 14 amino acids. Germline loops: CDR1 SGHTA, CDR2 FQGNSA. Deletions cut 1 base from V and 5 bases from J, with 10 bases between. CDR3 residues: CASSLGLIRDTQYF. The CDR3 DNA is TGTGCCAGCAGCTTAGGACTTATAAGAGATACGCAGTATTTT.

The genes are TRBV2 and TRBJ1-2; 9 bases are shared with TRBD1. From germline, CDR1 is SNHLY and CDR2 FYNNEI. The CDR3 runs to 12 residues. Trimming took 8 bases from V and 3 from J; bases not matched to a gene: 1. The CDR3 region has the DNA TGTGCCAGCGGACAGGGGTACTATGGCTACACCTTC. It is translated as CASGQGYYGYTF.

The chain has TRBV20-1 and TRBJ1-2; D is perhaps TRBD1 (6 bases). Per germline, CDR1 DFQATT and CDR2 SNEGSKA (reference sequence). V dropped 0 bases and J dropped 2 bases, with 16 bases sitting between them. This CDR3 has 16 residues. CDR3 DNA: TGCAGTGCTAGAGATATAGGGCAGGGGATGAACTATGGCTACACCTTC. Protein: CSARDIGQGMNYGYTF.

Turning to this clonotype: Compared with germline, one end of the junction differs, possibly owing to a read error. The chain recombines TRBV10-3 with TRBJ2-1, with 13 nucleotides matching TRBD2. The CDR3 loop spans 18 amino acids. The germline V gene has CDR1 ENHRY and CDR2 SYGVKD. The CDR3 spells CAISEGLAGVDSCNEQFF. CDR3 in DNA: TGTGCCATCAGTGAGGGACTAGCGGGAGTGGACTCCTGCAATGAGCAGTTCTTC.

The chain employs TRBV5-1 and TRBJ2-2; D uncertain. The V and J ends lost 0 bases and 1 base respectively, with 7 bases between them. The germline V gene has CDR1 SGHRS and CDR2 YFSETQ. The CDR3 loop spans 15 amino acids. Here the CDR3 DNA reads TGCGCCAGCAGCTTGGAAAATTGGAACACCGGGGAGCTGTTTTTT. Encoded protein: CASSLENWNTGELFF.

This chain uses TRBV29-1 with TRBJ1-1, with TRBD1 identical over 8 bases. V lost 7 bases to trimming and J lost 4 bases; unmatched junction nucleotides: 11. The CDR3 spans 14 residues. Germline-derived CDR1 and CDR2 are SQVTM and ANQGSEA. CDR3 DNA: TGCAGCGCCGAGGGGACAGGTGCGTTCACTGAAGCTTTCTTT. Translation: CSAEGTGAFTEAFF.

The chain is built from TRBV18 and TRBJ1-4; D perhaps matches TRBD1 (6 bases). Germline V lookup: CDR1 KGHSH, CDR2 LQKENI. Between the trimmed V and J ends, which lost 3 bases and 8 bases, there was a span of 13 bases. The CDR3 is 14 amino acids. The DNA for the CDR3 is TGTGCCAGCTCACCTCAGGACAGTGGGGAAAAACTGTTTTTT. Translation: CASSPQDSGEKLFF.

The chain is built from TRBV5-1 and TRBJ2-3; TRBD2 matches 13 bases. The germline V gene encodes CDR1 SGHRS and CDR2 YFSETQ. This CDR3 is built from 16 residues. V was clipped by 4 bases and J by 2 bases; unmatched bases: 4. CDR3 loop: CASSVTSGGYTDTQYF. CDR3 nucleotide sequence: TGCGCCAGCAGCGTGACTAGCGGGGGGTACACAGATACGCAGTATTTT.

In this sample, this clonotype turned up once. V usage is TRBV10-3 and J usage is TRBJ1-2; 9 bases are a match to TRBD1. Germline V gene sequence: CDR1 ENHRY, CDR2 SYGVKD. The CDR3 is 13 residues long. V trimming: 4 bases; J trimming: 6 bases; junction bases outside the gene matches: 3. CDR3 sequence reads: CAISGGTGNGYTF. For the CDR3, the DNA is TGTGCCATCAGTGGGGGGACAGGGAATGGCTACACCTTC.

The rearrangement uses TRBV29-1 and TRBJ2-7; D is unclear. Germline V gene sequence: CDR1 SQVTM, CDR2 ANQGSEA. The CDR3 sequence is 12 residues long. The V and J ends lost 7 bases and 5 bases respectively, with 15 bases between them. CDR3 loop: CSGRASGDEQYF. The CDR3 DNA follows: TGCAGCGGACGGGCCTCTGGAGACGAGCAGTACTTC.

V usage is TRBV6-1 and J usage is TRBJ2-7; 7 bases are shared with TRBD1. The CDR3 is 13 residues long. The trim removed 11 bases at V and 6 bases at J, leaving 13 bases unmatched. Per the germline V gene, CDR1 is MNHNS and CDR2 is SASEGT. In nucleotides, the CDR3 is TGTGCCTGCAACCGGGACAGCGTTCGCGAGCAGTACTTC. Its translation is CACNRDSVREQYF.

This clonotype was counted many times. The J gene is TRBJ2-1, the V gene TRBV29-1; TRBD1 matches at 9 bases. CDR1 and CDR2 (germline): SQVTM, ANQGSEA. V shed 6 bases, J shed 8 bases, and the junction held 8 bases outside the gene matches. The CDR3 length is 13 residues. The CDR3, as DNA: TGCAGCGTGGAGGGACAGGGATGGTATGAGCAGTTCTTC. Amino acids: CSVEGQGWYEQFF.

This clonotype was picked up a small number of times. This rearrangement joins TRBV12-3 or TRBV12-4 to TRBJ2-5, with D uncertain. V lost 6 bases, J lost 11 bases, and 19 bases lay in between. The CDR3 runs to 13 residues. The CDR3 DNA reads as TGTGCCAGCAGAGAGACCGGTCCTAGAGAGCAGTACTTC. Its translation is CASRETGPREQYF.

This chain joins TRBV6-2 or TRBV6-3 and TRBJ2-4, with 7 bases lining up with TRBD1. The J call may be incorrect, as the DNA end agrees better with TRBJ2-7. This CDR3 has 15 amino acids. Per germline, CDR1 MNHEY and CDR2 SVGEGT. CDR3 sequence (DNA): TGTGCCAGCAGTTACTCGAACAGGGGTAGTTTCGAGCAGTACTTC. It codes for CASSYSNRGSFEQYF.

The CDR3 bases are TGTGCCAGCTCCCAAAGGGATAACTATGGCTACACCTTC. Residues: CASSQRDNYGYTF. V and J are TRBV6-6 and TRBJ1-2; D is unclear. CDR1 is MNHNY, CDR2 SVGAGI, per germline (reference sequence). This CDR3 region has 13 residues. V lost 8 bases and J lost 1, with 11 bases in between.

This clonotype was observed a handful of times. This chain links TRBV27 with TRBJ2-7; D ambiguous. Germline V gene sequence: CDR1 MNHEY, CDR2 SMNVEV (reference sequence). Trimming left V 2 bases short and J 3 bases short, with 8 bases between. The CDR3 has 13 residues. The CDR3 loop is CASSLIPHYEQYF. CDR3 nucleotides: TGTGCCAGCAGTTTAATCCCCCACTACGAGCAGTACTTC.

V is TRBV9 and J is TRBJ2-3; 9 bases are a match to TRBD2. Germline V CDR1 and CDR2: SGDLS, YYNGEE. V lost 0 bases to trimming and J lost 6 bases; unmatched junction nucleotides: 17. This CDR3 comprises 19 residues. CDR3 nucleotide sequence: TGTGCCAGCAGCGTAGTACCCCTCGAGGTAGCGGGAGCGGGGGATACGCAGTATTTT. Amino acid sequence: CASSVVPLEVAGAGDTQYF.

This clonotype has only a few counts. The V and J genes are TRBV6-2 or TRBV6-3 and TRBJ2-3; the D gene is possibly TRBD2 (6 bases). This CDR3 has 18 residues. The germline V gene has CDR1 MNHEY and CDR2 SVGEGT. The ends were cut back, 2 bases at V and 2 bases at J, with 20 bases in the middle. CDR3 region: CASSYAGLLPSNTDTQYF. CDR3 nucleotide sequence: TGTGCCAGCAGTTACGCGGGACTTCTCCCCAGCAACACAGATACGCAGTATTTT.

The chain is built from TRBV9 and TRBJ1-2; perhaps TRBD1 as D (6 bases). The CDR3 sequence is 14 residues long. The germline CDR1 and CDR2 sequences are SGDLS and YYNGEE. V was pared by 2 bases and J by 7 bases, with 15 bases between. CDR3 loop: CASSVGGTGRGYTF. CDR3 sequence (DNA): TGTGCCAGCAGCGTTGGGGGCACCGGGCGTGGCTACACCTTC.

This clonotype was seen a few times. J is TRBJ1-6 and V is TRBV6-1, with TRBD1 as a possible D gene (6 bases). The V and J ends lost 7 bases and 9 bases respectively, with 13 bases between them. Per germline, CDR1 MNHNS and CDR2 SASEGT. The CDR3 sequence is 13 residues long. DNA of the CDR3: TGTGCCAGCACCCTGGGGGCAGGTTCACCCCTCCACTTT. Its protein product is CASTLGAGSPLHF.

This clonotype has only a few counts. The rearrangement uses TRBV20-1 and TRBJ2-3, with 10 positions matching TRBD1. Germline trimming cut 6 bases from V and 1 base from J; bases unmatched to any gene: 7. Germline-derived CDR1 and CDR2 are DFQATT and SNEGSKA (reference sequence). The length of the CDR3 is 15 residues. CDR3 nucleotide sequence: TGCAGTGCCACCGGGACAGGGGCCCGCACAGATACGCAGTATTTT. Protein: CSATGTGARTDTQYF.

The rearrangement joins TRBV14 to TRBJ1-5; D is unclear. Germline CDR1 reads SGHDN; CDR2 reads FVKESK. Trimming removed 4 bases at V and 0 bases at J, with 10 bases between. CDR3 length: 15 residues. CDR3 sequence: CASSPLSHSNQPQHF. The CDR3 DNA is TGTGCCAGCAGCCCCCTTAGCCATAGCAATCAGCCCCAGCATTTT.

Concerning this clonotype itself: One end of the junction does not line up with germline, which may come from a read error. The chain is built from TRBV10-3 and TRBJ1-3; D not resolved. The CDR3 extends over 13 amino acids. Germline V lookup: CDR1 ENHRY, CDR2 SYGVKD. The CDR3 sequence is CAISDYSGSTIYF. For the CDR3, the DNA is TGTGCCATCAGTGACTACTCTGGAAGCACCATATATTTT.